Below are 6 T cell receptor beta chains sequenced from a single sample in a study of blood T cell repertoires in COVID-19. Data came from immunoSEQ multiplex PCR; TCRdb stores just in-frame clones and leaves some out. The table includes about 170,000 clones, 80% to 90% detected once. Input material: peripheral blood. Receptors originate from a woman aged 80 or older with COVID-19, enrolled during active disease.

The gene calls are TRBV6-4 and TRBJ1-2, with TRBD1 as a possible D gene (6 bases). Deletions cut 0 bases from V and 7 bases from J, with 12 bases between. Per the germline V gene, CDR1 is MRHNA and CDR2 is SNTAGT. The CDR3 has 14 amino acids. CDR3 residues: CASSDSAGAGGYTF. The CDR3 DNA reads as TGTGCCAGCAGTGACTCAGCAGGGGCGGGTGGCTACACCTTC.

The rearrangement joins TRBV30 to TRBJ1-6; D is perhaps TRBD1 (5 bases). Trimming left V 2 bases short and J 8 bases short, with 13 bases between. This CDR3 comprises 14 residues. Germline lookup yields CDR1 GTSNPN and CDR2 SVGIG (reference sequence). CDR3 DNA: TGTGCCTGGAGTCTGTGGGGCGCGGATTCACCCCTCCACTTT. Translation: CAWSLWGADSPLHF.

The chain links TRBV9 to TRBJ2-5, with a tentative D call TRBD1 (5 bases). Trimming removed 0 bases from V and 1 base from J, with 10 bases in between. The CDR3 runs 15 residues. From germline, CDR1 is SGDLS and CDR2 YYNGEE. Here the CDR3 reads CASSVDQGGQETQYF. CDR3 sequence (DNA): TGTGCCAGCAGCGTAGATCAGGGCGGCCAAGAGACCCAGTACTTC. The variable domain in full, completed from reference TRBV9 and TRBJ2-5, reads DSGVTQTPKHLITATGQRVTLRCSPRSGDLSVYWYQQSLDQGLQFLIQYYNGEERAKGNILERFSAQQFPDLHSELNLSSLELGDSALYFCASSVDQGGQETQYFGPGTRLLVL.

J is TRBJ1-2 and V is TRBV25-1; 9 bases agree with TRBD1. The V and J ends lost 1 base and 7 bases, in that order; junction bases with no gene match: 4. This CDR3 contains 14 residues. The germline CDR1 and CDR2 sequences are MGHDK and SYGVNS. The CDR3: CASSESGQGPGYTF. The CDR3 region has the DNA TGTGCCAGCAGTGAATCGGGACAGGGCCCTGGCTACACCTTC.

The genes are TRBV11-2 and TRBJ2-7, with TRBD1 matching over 8 bases. Trimming at V came to 4 bases and at J to 2 bases, leaving 13 bases not matched to a gene. Germline values: CDR1 SGHAT, CDR2 FQNNGV. The CDR3 runs to 17 residues. The CDR3 bases are TGTGCCAGCAGCTCCCTCAGGGGGCCAGCCCAAACCTACGAGCAGTACTTC. This sequence encodes CASSSLRGPAQTYEQYF.

This rearrangement joins TRBV10-3 to TRBJ2-1, with TRBD1 matching over 9 bases. The CDR3 has 13 residues. CDR1 and CDR2 from the germline V gene are ENHRY and SYGVKD. Losses at the gene ends were 6 bases for V and 9 bases for J; bases not matched to a gene: 6. The CDR3 DNA is TGTGCCATCAGCGGGACAGGGTATAGTGAGCAGTTCTTC. It is translated as CAISGTGYSEQFF.